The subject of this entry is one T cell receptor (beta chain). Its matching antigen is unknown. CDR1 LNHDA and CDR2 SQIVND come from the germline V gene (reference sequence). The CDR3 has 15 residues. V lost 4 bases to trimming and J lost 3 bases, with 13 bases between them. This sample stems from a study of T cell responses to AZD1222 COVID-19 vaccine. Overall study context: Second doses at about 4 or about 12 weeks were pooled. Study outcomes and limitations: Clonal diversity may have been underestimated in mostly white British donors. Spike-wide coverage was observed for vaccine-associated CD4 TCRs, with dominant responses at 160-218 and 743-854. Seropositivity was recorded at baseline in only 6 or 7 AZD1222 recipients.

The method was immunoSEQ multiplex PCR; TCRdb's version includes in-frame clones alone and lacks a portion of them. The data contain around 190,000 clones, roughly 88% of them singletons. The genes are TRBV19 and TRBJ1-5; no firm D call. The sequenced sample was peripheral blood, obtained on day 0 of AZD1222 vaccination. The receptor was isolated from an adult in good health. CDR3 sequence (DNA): TGTGCCAGTAGTACCTTTGGCGGAACCAATCAGCCCCAGCATTTT. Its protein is CASSTFGGTNQPQHF.